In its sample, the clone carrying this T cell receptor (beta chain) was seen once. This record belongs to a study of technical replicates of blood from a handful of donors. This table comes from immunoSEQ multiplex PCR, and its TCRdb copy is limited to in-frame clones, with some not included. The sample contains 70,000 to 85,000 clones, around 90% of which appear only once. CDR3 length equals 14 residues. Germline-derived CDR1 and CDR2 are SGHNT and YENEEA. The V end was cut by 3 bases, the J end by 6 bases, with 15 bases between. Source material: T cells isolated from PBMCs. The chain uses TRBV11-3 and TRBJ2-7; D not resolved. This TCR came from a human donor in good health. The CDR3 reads CASSFGLFSFEQYF. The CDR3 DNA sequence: TGTGCCAGCAGCTTCGGTCTATTTTCGTTCGAGCAGTACTTC.